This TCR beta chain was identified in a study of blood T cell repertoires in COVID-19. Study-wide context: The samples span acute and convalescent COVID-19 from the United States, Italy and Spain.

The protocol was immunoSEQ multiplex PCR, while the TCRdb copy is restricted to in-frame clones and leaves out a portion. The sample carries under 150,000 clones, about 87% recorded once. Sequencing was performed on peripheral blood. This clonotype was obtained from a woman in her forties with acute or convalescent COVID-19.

Written as DNA, the CDR3 is TGTGCCAGCAGCCCTCGGGGGACTAGAACACAGACCCAGTACTTC. Protein: CASSPRGTRTQTQYF. The chain is built from TRBV4-2 and TRBJ2-5; 8 bases agree with TRBD2. This CDR3 comprises 15 residues. The V segment lost 4 bases and the J segment 6 bases; nucleotides outside the gene matches: 10. Germline V gives CDR1 LGHNA, CDR2 YNFKEQ.